This is a list of T cell receptor beta chains from one sample in a study of immune heterogeneity within non-small cell lung tumors. Using its own MiXCR run on the multiplex PCR reads, TCRdb lists one record per CDR3 protein. This sample has more than 14,000 distinct CDR3 sequences; 25% to 35% occur once, and the top ten carry roughly 5.2%. Sequencing used lung tumor tissue. These receptor sequences come from a man aged 35-49 years with non-small cell lung cancer. The CDR3 runs from the conserved cysteine through the conserved F or W. A D gene is named only where the DNA matches it firmly. Clone size is stated in some rows and not others, as once, few, many or a class when expanded.

clone_size	v_call	j_call	d_call	cdr3_aa	cdr3_nt
medium-sized	TRBV19	TRBJ2-7	.	CASSVSRANYEQYF	TGTGCCAGTAGTGTATCCCGGGCCAACTACGAGCAGTACTTC
.	TRBV19	TRBJ2-7	.	CDSSMSYLGGGYEQYF	TGTGACAGTAGTATGTCCTACCTAGGAGGTGGCTACGAGCAGTACTTC
medium-sized	TRBV5-1	TRBJ1-2	.	CASSMVGGTVGYTF	TGCGCCAGCAGCATGGTGGGGGGCACGGTGGGCTACACCTTC
.	TRBV6-1	TRBJ2-2	TRBD2	CASSSISGSRTGELFF	TGTGCCAGCAGTTCTATTAGCGGGAGTAGGACCGGGGAGCTGTTTTTT
medium-sized	TRBV6-4	TRBJ2-7	.	CASSDSGTGLYEQYF	TGTGCCAGCAGTGACTCAGGTACAGGCCTCTACGAGCAGTACTTC
.	TRBV3-1	TRBJ2-1	.	CASSQGVTGLYNEQFF	TGTGCCAGCAGCCAAGGCGTGACAGGACTTTACAATGAGCAGTTCTTC
.	TRBV11-3	TRBJ2-6	.	CASSLEGWQVGSRASGANVLTF	TGTGCCAGCAGCTTAGAGGGTTGGCAGGTCGGCTCCAGGGCCTCTGGGGCCAACGTCCTGACTTTC
many	TRBV5-6	TRBJ2-1	TRBD2	CASSFGTSFYEQFF	TGTGCCAGCAGCTTCGGGACTAGCTTTTATGAGCAGTTCTTC
many	TRBV5-6	TRBJ1-2	.	CASSHWTESNYGYTF	TGTGCCAGCAGCCACTGGACAGAATCTAACTATGGCTACACCTTC
many	TRBV11-2	TRBJ1-2	.	CASSRISPVGYGYTF	TGTGCCAGCAGCCGGATTTCTCCGGTTGGCTATGGCTACACCTTC
.	TRBV9	TRBJ2-2	.	CASSARGWALRTGELFF	TGTGCCAGCAGCGCCCGCGGGTGGGCCTTACGGACCGGGGAGCTGTTTTTT
.	TRBV4-3	TRBJ2-5	.	CASSPSPEETQYF	TGCGCCAGCAGCCCCTCGCCAGAAGAGACCCAGTACTTC
many	TRBV6-2/TRBV6-3	TRBJ2-3	.	CASRLYFTDTQYF	TGTGCCAGCAGATTGTACTTCACAGATACGCAGTATTTT
many	TRBV4-1	TRBJ1-6	TRBD1	CASSQAPGQGYSPLHF	TGCGCCAGCAGCCAAGCTCCGGGACAGGGTTATTCACCCCTCCACTTT
many	TRBV5-1	TRBJ1-2	.	CASSLDRRGYTF	TGCGCCAGCAGCTTGGACAGGAGGGGCTACACCTTC
medium-sized	TRBV15	TRBJ1-2	TRBD1	CATSREDFTGALNYGYTF	TGTGCCACCAGCAGAGAAGATTTTACAGGGGCGCTGAACTATGGCTACACCTTC
many	TRBV9	TRBJ1-6	TRBD1	CASSADRVLTPLHF	TGTGCCAGCAGCGCGGACAGGGTTCTGACACCCCTCCACTTT
many	TRBV2	TRBJ2-1	TRBD2	CASIGHSGSHVEQFF	TGTGCCAGCATTGGTCATAGCGGGAGTCACGTTGAGCAGTTCTTC
few	TRBV3-1	TRBJ2-7	.	CASSQDWGPDGYEQYF	TGTGCCAGCAGCCAAGACTGGGGCCCGGACGGCTACGAGCAGTACTTC
few	TRBV7-9	TRBJ2-1	.	CASSLGATSNEQFF	TGTGCCAGCAGCTTAGGCGCGACTTCGAATGAGCAGTTCTTC
medium-sized	TRBV24-1	TRBJ2-7	.	CATSGTQGEQYF	TGTGCCACCAGTGGCACGCAGGGGGAGCAGTACTTC
many	TRBV6-1	TRBJ1-1	.	CASSTDIWMNTEAFF	TGTGCCAGCAGTACGGACATATGGATGAACACTGAAGCTTTCTTT
many	TRBV3-1	TRBJ2-2	TRBD2	CASSSTSGNVAGELFF	TGTGCCAGCAGCTCGACTAGCGGGAATGTAGCCGGGGAGCTGTTTTTT
.	TRBV4-3	TRBJ2-1	.	CASSQEVNPTQGEQFF	TGCGCCAGCAGCCAAGAGGTGAACCCGACGCAGGGTGAGCAGTTCTTC
many	TRBV19	TRBJ2-6	.	CASSAGAGANVLTF	TGTGCCAGTAGCGCAGGGGCAGGGGCCAACGTCCTGACTTTC
.	TRBV4-1	TRBJ2-2	.	CASSPSGFGELFF	TGCGCCAGCAGCCCCTCAGGCTTCGGGGAGCTGTTTTTT